The sequence of this T cell receptor beta chain was determined in a study of PD-1 blockade in classical Hodgkin lymphoma. The CDR3 consists of 14 residues. The germline V gene encodes CDR1 MDHEN and CDR2 SYDVKM. Trimming removed 6 bases from V and 9 bases from J; junction bases left unmatched: 8. The patients all showed relapse after autologous stem cell transplantation, while their brentuximab vedotin exposure varied. Magnetic depletion of non-target cells from thawed PBMCs yielded purified CD8+ T cells. Generated by immunoSEQ multiplex PCR, the TCRdb table keeps only in-frame clones and is missing some. Among 8,000 or so clones, just over 85% were seen once, and the ten largest hold less than 25%.

The receptor's source is a human donor with classical Hodgkin lymphoma. The chain uses TRBV28 and TRBJ1-6; TRBD1 aligns across 7 bases. The specimen was CD8+ T cells from blood, collected at baseline. Here the CDR3 reads CASRYDREGSPLHF. The CDR3 DNA follows: TGTGCCAGCAGGTACGACAGGGAAGGTTCACCCCTCCACTTT.